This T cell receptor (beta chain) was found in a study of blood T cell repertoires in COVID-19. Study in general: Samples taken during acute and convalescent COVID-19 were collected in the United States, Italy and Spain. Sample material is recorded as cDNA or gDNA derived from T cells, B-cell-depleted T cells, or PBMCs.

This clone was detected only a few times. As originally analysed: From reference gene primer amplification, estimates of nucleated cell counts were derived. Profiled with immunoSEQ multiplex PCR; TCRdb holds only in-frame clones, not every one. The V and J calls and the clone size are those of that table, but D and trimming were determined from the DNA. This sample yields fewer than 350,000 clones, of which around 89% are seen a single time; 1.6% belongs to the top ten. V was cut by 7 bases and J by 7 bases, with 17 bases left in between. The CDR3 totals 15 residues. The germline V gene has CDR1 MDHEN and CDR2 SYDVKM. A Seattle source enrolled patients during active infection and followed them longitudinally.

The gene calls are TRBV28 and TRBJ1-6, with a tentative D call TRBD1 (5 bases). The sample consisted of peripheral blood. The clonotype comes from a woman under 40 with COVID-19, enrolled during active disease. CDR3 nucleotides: TGTGCCAGCATTAATCAGGGTCTGAGCAATTCACCCCTCCACTTT. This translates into CASINQGLSNSPLHF.